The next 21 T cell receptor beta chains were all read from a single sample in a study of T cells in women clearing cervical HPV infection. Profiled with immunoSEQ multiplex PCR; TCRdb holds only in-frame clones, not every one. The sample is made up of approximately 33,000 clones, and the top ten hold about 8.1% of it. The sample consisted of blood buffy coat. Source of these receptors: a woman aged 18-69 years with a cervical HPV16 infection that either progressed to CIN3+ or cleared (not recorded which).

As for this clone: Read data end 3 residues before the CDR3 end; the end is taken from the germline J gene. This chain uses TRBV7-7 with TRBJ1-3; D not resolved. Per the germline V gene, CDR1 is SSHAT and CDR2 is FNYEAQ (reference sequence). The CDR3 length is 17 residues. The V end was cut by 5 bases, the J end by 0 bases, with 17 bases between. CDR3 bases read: TGTGCCAGCAGCCAGTCATCAGTAATGAGCTCTGGAAACACC. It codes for CASSQSSVMSSGNT. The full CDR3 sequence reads CASSQSSVMSSGNTIYF.

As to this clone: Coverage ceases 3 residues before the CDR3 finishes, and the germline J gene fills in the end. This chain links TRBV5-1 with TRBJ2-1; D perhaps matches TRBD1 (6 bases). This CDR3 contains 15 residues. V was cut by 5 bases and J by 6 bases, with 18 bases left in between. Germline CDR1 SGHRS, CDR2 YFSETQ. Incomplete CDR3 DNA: TGCGCCAGCAGTCCGTCACAGGGCGCCCTCAATGAG. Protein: CASSPSQGALNE. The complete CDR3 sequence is CASSPSQGALNEQFF. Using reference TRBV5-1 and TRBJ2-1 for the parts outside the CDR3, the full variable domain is KAGVTQTPRYLIKTRGQQVTLSCSPISGHRSVSWYQQTPGQGLQFLFEYFSETQRNKGNFPGRFSGRQFSNSRSEMNVSTLELGDSALYLCASSPSQGALNEQFFGPGTRLTVL.

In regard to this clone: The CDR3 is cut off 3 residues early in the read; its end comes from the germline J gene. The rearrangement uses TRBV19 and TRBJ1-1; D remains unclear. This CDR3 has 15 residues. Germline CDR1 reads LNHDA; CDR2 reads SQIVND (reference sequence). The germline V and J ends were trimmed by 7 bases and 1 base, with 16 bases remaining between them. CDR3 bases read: TGTGCCAGTATGCCCCTCTCCACACGGAACACTGAA. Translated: CASMPLSTRNTE. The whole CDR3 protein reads CASMPLSTRNTEAFF.

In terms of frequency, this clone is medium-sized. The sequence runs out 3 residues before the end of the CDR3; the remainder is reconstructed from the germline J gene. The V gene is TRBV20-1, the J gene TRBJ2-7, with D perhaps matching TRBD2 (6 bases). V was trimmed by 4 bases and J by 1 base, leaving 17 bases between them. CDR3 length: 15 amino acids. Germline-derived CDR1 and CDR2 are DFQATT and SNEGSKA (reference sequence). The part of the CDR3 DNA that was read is TGCAGTGCTATCCCCCCGGAGGGTAATTCCTACGAG. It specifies CSAIPPEGNSYE. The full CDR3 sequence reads CSAIPPEGNSYEQYF.

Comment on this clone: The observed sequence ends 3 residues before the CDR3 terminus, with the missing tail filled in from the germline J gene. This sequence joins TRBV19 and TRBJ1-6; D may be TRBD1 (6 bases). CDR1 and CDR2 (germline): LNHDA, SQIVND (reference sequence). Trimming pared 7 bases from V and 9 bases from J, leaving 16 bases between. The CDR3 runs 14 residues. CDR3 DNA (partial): TGTGCCAGTACGCGCGTCCCAGGGGTTTCACCC. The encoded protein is CASTRVPGVSP. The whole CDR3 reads CASTRVPGVSPLHF. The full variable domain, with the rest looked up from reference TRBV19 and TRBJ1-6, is DGGITQSPKYLFRKEGQNVTLSCEQNLNHDAMYWYRQDPGQGLRLIYYSQIVNDFQKGDIAEGYSVSREKKESFPLTVTSAQKNPTAFYLCASTRVPGVSPLHFGNGTRLTVT.

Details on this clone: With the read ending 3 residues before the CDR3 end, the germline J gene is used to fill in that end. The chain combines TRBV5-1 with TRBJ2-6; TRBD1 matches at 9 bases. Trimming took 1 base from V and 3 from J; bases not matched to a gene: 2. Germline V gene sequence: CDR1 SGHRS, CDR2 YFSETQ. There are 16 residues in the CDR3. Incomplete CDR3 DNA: TGCGCCAGCAGCTTGACAGGGGGCGATGGGGCCAACGTC. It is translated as CASSLTGGDGANV. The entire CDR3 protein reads CASSLTGGDGANVLTF.

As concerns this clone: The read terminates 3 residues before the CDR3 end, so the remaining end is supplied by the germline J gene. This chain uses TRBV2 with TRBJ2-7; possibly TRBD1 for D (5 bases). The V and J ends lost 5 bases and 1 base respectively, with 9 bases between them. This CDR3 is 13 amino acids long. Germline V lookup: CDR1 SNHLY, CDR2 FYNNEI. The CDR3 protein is CASSFRVSYEQYF. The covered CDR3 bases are TGTGCCAGCAGTTTCAGGGTGTCCTACGAG.

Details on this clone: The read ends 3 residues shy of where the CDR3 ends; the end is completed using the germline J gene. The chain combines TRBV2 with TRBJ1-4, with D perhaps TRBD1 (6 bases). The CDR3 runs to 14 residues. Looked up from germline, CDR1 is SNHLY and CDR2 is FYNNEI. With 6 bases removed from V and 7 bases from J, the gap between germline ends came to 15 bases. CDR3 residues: CASSYRDKGEKLFF. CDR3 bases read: TGTGCCAGCAGCTACAGGGATAAGGGTGAAAAA.

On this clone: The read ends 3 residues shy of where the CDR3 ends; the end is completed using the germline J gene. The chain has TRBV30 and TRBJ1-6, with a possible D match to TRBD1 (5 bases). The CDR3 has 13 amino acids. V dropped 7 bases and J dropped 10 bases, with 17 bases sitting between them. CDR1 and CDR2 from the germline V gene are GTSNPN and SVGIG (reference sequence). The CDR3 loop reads CASGTRDGSPLHF. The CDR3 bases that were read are TGTGCCTCAGGAACCAGGGATGGCTCACCC.

The sequenced CDR3 bases are TGTGCCAGCAGTTACGGACTAGCAGTTCTCGAG. Its translation: CASSYGLAVLE. The CDR3 in its entirety is CASSYGLAVLEQYF. The chain recombines TRBV6-2 or TRBV6-3 with TRBJ2-7; TRBD2 agrees at 8 bases. The read terminates 3 residues before the CDR3 end, so the remaining end is supplied by the germline J gene. Unmatched junction bases numbered 6, after V lost 2 bases and J lost 6 bases. In germline, CDR1 is MNHEY, CDR2 SVGEGT. The CDR3 is made up of 14 amino acids.

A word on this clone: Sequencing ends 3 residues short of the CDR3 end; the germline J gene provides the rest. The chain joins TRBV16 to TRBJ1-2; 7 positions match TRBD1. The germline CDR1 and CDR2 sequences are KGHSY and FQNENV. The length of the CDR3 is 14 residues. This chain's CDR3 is CASNPGQGESGYTF. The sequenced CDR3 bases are TGTGCCAGCAACCCAGGGCAGGGGGAGAGCGGC.

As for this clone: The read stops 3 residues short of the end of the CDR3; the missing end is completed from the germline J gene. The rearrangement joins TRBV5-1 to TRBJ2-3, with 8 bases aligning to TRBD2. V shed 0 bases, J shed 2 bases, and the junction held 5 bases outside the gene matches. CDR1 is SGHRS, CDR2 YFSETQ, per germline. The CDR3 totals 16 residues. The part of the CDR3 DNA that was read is TGCGCCAGCAGCTTGGTAACTAGCGGCAACACAGATACG. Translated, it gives CASSLVTSGNTDT. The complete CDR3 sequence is CASSLVTSGNTDTQYF.

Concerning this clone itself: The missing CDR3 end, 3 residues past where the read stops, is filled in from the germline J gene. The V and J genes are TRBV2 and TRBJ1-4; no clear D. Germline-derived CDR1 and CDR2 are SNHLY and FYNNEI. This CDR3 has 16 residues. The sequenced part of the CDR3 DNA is TGTGCCAGCAGTGAAGCAGGGTTTACCTATAATTCACCA. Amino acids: CASSEAGFTYNSP. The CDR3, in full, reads CASSEAGFTYNSPLFF.

This CDR3 is CASSGLGVDTGELFF. CDR3 DNA, as far as it was read: TGTGCCAGCAGCGGCCTAGGTGTGGACACCGGGGAG. V and J are TRBV7-2 and TRBJ2-2; no definite D call. The read ends 3 residues early relative to the CDR3; the germline J gene fills the gap. Per the germline V gene, CDR1 is SGHTA and CDR2 is FQGNSA. The CDR3 sequence is 15 residues long. The V end was cut by 5 bases, the J end by 3 bases, with 13 bases between.

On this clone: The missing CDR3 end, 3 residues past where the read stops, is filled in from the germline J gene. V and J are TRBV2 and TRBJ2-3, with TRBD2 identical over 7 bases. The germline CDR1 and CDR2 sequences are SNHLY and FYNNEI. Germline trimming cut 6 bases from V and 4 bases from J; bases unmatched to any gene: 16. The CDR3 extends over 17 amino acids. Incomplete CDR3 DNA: TGTGCCAGCAGATCCCCCCTAGGCGGGAGTCGCGCAGATACG. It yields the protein CASRSPLGGSRADT. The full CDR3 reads CASRSPLGGSRADTQYF.

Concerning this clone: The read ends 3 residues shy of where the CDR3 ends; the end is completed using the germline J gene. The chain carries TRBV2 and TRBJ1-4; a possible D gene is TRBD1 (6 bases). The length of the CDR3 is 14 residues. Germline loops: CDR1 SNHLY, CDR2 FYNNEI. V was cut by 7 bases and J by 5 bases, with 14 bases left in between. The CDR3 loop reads CASIPGGPNEKLFF. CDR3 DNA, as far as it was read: TGTGCCAGCATCCCGGGGGGGCCGAATGAAAAA.

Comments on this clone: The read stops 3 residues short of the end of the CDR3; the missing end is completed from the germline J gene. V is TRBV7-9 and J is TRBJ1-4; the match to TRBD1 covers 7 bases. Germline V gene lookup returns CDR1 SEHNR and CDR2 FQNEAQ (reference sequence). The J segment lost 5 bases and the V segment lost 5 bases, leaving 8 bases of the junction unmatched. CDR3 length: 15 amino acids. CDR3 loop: CASSRRTGGNEKLFF. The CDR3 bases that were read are TGTGCCAGCAGCAGAAGGACAGGTGGGAATGAAAAA.

The CDR3 is CASSFSWRGETQYF. CDR3 DNA, as far as it was read: TGTGCCAGCAGCTTTAGTTGGAGGGGTGAGACC. This chain links TRBV7-6 with TRBJ2-5; a weak D match, TRBD2 (6 bases). The read terminates 3 residues before the CDR3 end, so the remaining end is supplied by the germline J gene. V lost 3 bases to trimming and J lost 5 bases, with 13 bases between them. This CDR3 region has 14 residues. The germline V gene has CDR1 SGHVS and CDR2 FNYEAQ.

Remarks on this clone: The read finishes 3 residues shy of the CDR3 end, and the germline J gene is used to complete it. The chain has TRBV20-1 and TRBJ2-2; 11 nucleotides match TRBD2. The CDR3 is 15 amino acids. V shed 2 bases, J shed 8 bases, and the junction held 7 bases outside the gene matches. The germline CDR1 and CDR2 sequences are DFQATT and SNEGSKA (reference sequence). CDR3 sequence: CSARTSGRKSGELFF. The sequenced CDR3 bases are TGCAGTGCTAGAACTAGCGGGAGAAAATCGGGGGAG.

CDR3 sequence: CASSLAGQGIPGELFF. CDR3 bases read: TGCGCCAGCAGCTTGGCGGGCCAGGGGATCCCCGGGGAG. The chain has TRBV5-1 and TRBJ2-2, with D perhaps TRBD1 (6 bases). The read terminates 3 residues ahead of where the CDR3 ends, so the germline J gene completes it. The V gene's germline CDR1 is SGHRS and CDR2 YFSETQ. Deletions cut 0 bases from V and 6 bases from J, with 15 bases between. The CDR3 contains 16 residues.

CDR3 protein: CASSHYSGGIYEQYF. CDR3 bases read: TGTGCCAGCAGTCATTATAGCGGGGGGATCTACGAG. The chain combines TRBV6-4 with TRBJ2-7; 10 nucleotides match TRBD2. The sequenced fragment ends 3 residues before the CDR3 boundary, so the rest is inferred from the germline J gene. Losses at the gene ends were 5 bases for V and 3 bases for J; bases not matched to a gene: 7. The CDR3 has 15 residues. Germline V gives CDR1 MRHNA, CDR2 SNTAGT.